These 7 T cell receptor beta chains share one sample of origin, sequenced in a study of cytomegalovirus exposure and HLA in healthy donors. The assay was immunoSEQ multiplex PCR, and TCRdb's table has in-frame clones only and misses some. This table has 110,000 or so clones, 86% appearing once. The sequencing input was PBMCs. The source of these receptors is a man between 18 and 35 years old in good health and CMV-seronegative.

This clone was detected once. V and J are TRBV2 and TRBJ2-3; D might be TRBD2 (7 bases). In germline, CDR1 is SNHLY, CDR2 FYNNEI. This CDR3 spans 14 amino acids. The V gene lost 7 bases and the J gene lost 2 bases, with 13 bases spanning the gap. The CDR3 region has the DNA TGTGCCAGCAAGGCGGGGGCCCACACAGATACGCAGTATTTT. Translating it yields CASKAGAHTDTQYF.

The J gene is TRBJ2-1, the V gene TRBV7-9; D remains unclear. This CDR3 comprises 11 residues. CDR1 SEHNR and CDR2 FQNEAQ come from the germline V gene (reference sequence). Trimming pared 7 bases from V and 7 bases from J, leaving 8 bases between. The CDR3 loop is CASIAGNEQFF. CDR3 sequence (DNA): TGTGCCAGCATAGCTGGAAATGAGCAGTTCTTC.

This clone is a singleton in its sample. This sequence joins TRBV19 and TRBJ2-7, with unresolved D. Trimming stripped 3 bases from V and 2 bases from J, with 8 bases between. The CDR3 spans 13 residues. Looked up from germline, CDR1 is LNHDA and CDR2 is SQIVND (reference sequence). The CDR3 DNA reads as TGTGCCAGTAGTATTGGGCCGACCTACGAGCAGTACTTC. Amino acids: CASSIGPTYEQYF.

The chain couples TRBV6-1 to TRBJ1-2, with TRBD1 identical over 9 bases. With 3 bases clipped from V and 2 bases from J, the junction kept 4 bases outside the gene matches. The CDR3 runs 15 residues. Looked up from germline, CDR1 is MNHNS and CDR2 is SASEGT. This chain's CDR3 is CASSDRDRANYGYTF. The CDR3 DNA sequence: TGTGCCAGCAGTGACCGGGACAGGGCGAACTATGGCTACACCTTC.

The chain has TRBV14 and TRBJ2-7; D is unclear. V shed 4 bases and J shed 3 bases, with 10 bases lying between them. The length of the CDR3 is 13 residues. CDR1 and CDR2 (germline): SGHDN, FVKESK. CDR3 sequence: CASSPKRNYEQYF. The DNA for the CDR3 is TGTGCCAGCAGCCCCAAGAGGAACTACGAGCAGTACTTC.

The chain combines TRBV5-5 with TRBJ1-1; D might be TRBD1 (5 bases). CDR1 is SGHKS and CDR2 is YYEKEE in the germline V gene (reference sequence). This CDR3 region has 13 residues. The V end lost 4 bases, the J end lost 4 bases, and 11 bases lay between the germline ends. CDR3 sequence: CASSRVQGTEAFF. The CDR3 nucleotides are TGTGCCAGCAGCCGAGTTCAGGGCACTGAAGCTTTCTTT.

This chain uses TRBV9 with TRBJ1-5; possible D gene TRBD1, 6 bases. The germline V and J ends were trimmed by 0 bases and 0 bases, with 16 bases remaining between them. This CDR3 comprises 18 residues. Germline loops: CDR1 SGDLS, CDR2 YYNGEE. CDR3 nucleotide sequence: TGTGCCAGCAGCGTAGAGTCCAGGGGCGGTGATAGCAATCAGCCCCAGCATTTT. The encoded protein is CASSVESRGGDSNQPQHF.